A single T cell receptor beta chain is shown here with its context. Its target is unknown. A junction end diverges from the germline sequence, so it may reflect a read error. This entry is derived from a study of tumor and adjacent non-tumor tissue in lung cancer. Points from the study as a whole: Tumor TCR diversity, when higher, was linked to shorter survival. Compared with tumor, normal lung showed significantly lower TCR diversity.

RNA was extracted from bulk tissue without any cell sorting. Distant lung tissue was collected more than 3 cm away from the tumor edge. Three rounds of nested PCR, following a modified ARM-PCR protocol, produced the TCRbeta library. TCRdb ran MiXCR on the multiplex PCR reads and lists one entry per CDR3 protein. The profile shows about 76,000 distinct CDR3 sequences, roughly 80% of them singletons. This sequence originates from a man in his 60s with non-small cell lung cancer. Specimen: distant non-tumor lung tissue.

In nucleotides, the CDR3 is TGTGCCAACAGCGCGGGACAGGGACTTACCGGGGAGCGGTTTTTT. Translation: CANSAGQGLTGERFF. The chain uses TRBV11-2 and TRBJ2-2, with 9 nucleotides matching TRBD1. Germline lookup yields CDR1 SGHAT and CDR2 FQNNGV. The CDR3 contains 15 residues.